The present entry profiles one T cell receptor beta chain with its context. This receptor's antigen is unknown. Per-base quality was not reported, and no clone a single base away is much larger than it. This specimen belongs to a study of blood T cell repertoires in COVID-19 (dated by TCRdb to the early 2020s). About the study as a whole: Samples covering the acute and convalescent phases of COVID-19 were provided by collaborators in the United States, Italy and Spain. The prospective study material was composed of cDNA or gDNA derived from T cells, B-cell-depleted T cells, or PBMCs. Deeply sampled blood TCRbeta repertoires from subjects exposed to, actively infected with, or recovered from COVID-19 were included in the dataset. The repertoires were released in a freely available public database meant as a resource for research on the immune response to SARS-CoV-2. Samples were obtained from the ongoing ImmuneRACE study (first 160 participants) and from roughly 1,300 subjects provided by 6 global collaborators. Nearly every sample came with metadata listing a de-identified subject ID, COVID-19 status, age in years and sex. Where available, HLA class I and class II types were obtained from metadata supplied by the sample provider rather than from assay-based typing. Paper-wide results and their limitations: The amount of clinical and demographic metadata varied by source and participant and was provided uncurated.

Collaborating institutions collected whole blood in K2EDTA tubes following their own protocols. For TCRbeta analysis, collaborators shipped samples as frozen whole blood, isolated PBMCs, or DNA extracted from either of those sample types. The CDR3 numbers 19 residues from cysteine through phenylalanine. Of all the DNA, just the CDR3 is kept, 57 bases in frame from base 1. The immunoSEQ Assay, a bias-controlled multiplex PCR, was used to amplify TCRbeta CDR3 regions from genomic DNA. Regarding the original processing steps: Within the assay, amplification of reference gene primers was used to estimate how many nucleated cells each sample contained. To quantify the absolute abundance of each unique TCRbeta CDR3 rearrangement, sequence reads were collapsed and filtered. For each sample, productive Simpson clonality was calculated by taking the square root of Simpson's diversity index across productive rearrangements. TCRdb provides this immuneACCESS table in a form limited to in-frame rearrangements. Some clones are lacking; in checked studies, under half of them reflect an unresolved V gene, and why the rest are absent is not known. The V and J calls and clone size come from that table; D and trimming were worked out from the DNA. The sample table holds more than 95,000 clones, of which about 90% were seen once. The ten most abundant clones make up 3.5% of the sample.

The source of this sequence is an older woman with acute or convalescent COVID-19. Sequenced sample: peripheral blood. The rearranged segments are TRBV21-1 and TRBJ2-5; TRBD1, the D gene given by the table, was not confirmed from the DNA. TRBV21-1 has pseudogene status. The DNA sequence is TGTGCCAGCAGCAAGAAGTGGCGGCGAAAGGACAGGGGGCCTAAGACCCAGTACTTC. The translation is CASSKKWRRKDRGPKTQYF.